This entry lists 31 T cell receptor beta chains sequenced from one sample in a study of immune aging and cytomegalovirus after organ transplant. Time point denoted: five sample-tagged time points from pre-transplant (day -1) to day 368 post-transplant, pooled. A microwell BD Rhapsody targeted mRNA and AbSeq workflow captured the cells and built the libraries. TCRdb ran MiXCR on the single-cell sequencing reads and lists one entry per CDR3 protein. The sample has about 21,000 distinct CDR3 sequences; roughly a third are singletons. These receptors' antigens are unknown. The material sequenced was CMV peptide-activated CD4+ and CD8+ T cells sorted from blood, taken at five time points, pooled. This sample's subset: sorted CD8+CD137+ and CD4+CD154+ T cells after less than 15 h CMV IE-1 peptide stimulation. Receptor source: a female donor who had a heart transplant and CMV viremia.

The sample holds a few counts of this clonotype. The chain is built from TRBV10-3 and TRBJ1-1; no reliable D call. The V end was cut by 10 bases, the J end by 5 bases, with 17 bases between. This CDR3 is built from 13 residues. Germline CDR1 ENHRY, CDR2 SYGVKD. CDR3 sequence (DNA): TGTGCCACCAGACTCGGGGTGGAGACTGAAGCTTTCTTT. This codes for CATRLGVETEAFF.

This clonotype showed up just a few times. The limits of the CDR3 on the DNA are not certain, so only TCRdb's listed CDR3 is given. This sequence joins TRBV2 and TRBJ1-2; no DNA check was done on the table's D call, TRBD1. Germline V gene lookup returns CDR1 SNHLY and CDR2 FYNNEI. Inclusive of both ends, the CDR3 amounts to 13 amino acids. CDR3: CATVRLRAYGCTF.

This clonotype was detected only a few times. The chain has TRBV27 and TRBJ2-7, with a tentative D call TRBD1 (6 bases). The CDR3 is 12 residues long. CDR1 is MNHEY, CDR2 SMNVEV, per germline (reference sequence). Trimming removed 6 bases at V and 4 bases at J, with 10 bases between. The CDR3 DNA reads TGTGCCAGCAGGCCGGACAGATACGAGCAGTACTTC. It encodes CASRPDRYEQYF.

V gene TRBV6-2 or TRBV6-3 combines with J gene TRBJ1-3; the D is unclear. This CDR3 spans 12 amino acids. V gave up 10 bases and J gave up 8 bases, with 15 bases separating them. Germline values: CDR1 MNHEY, CDR2 SVGEGT. The DNA for the CDR3 is TGTGCCACCGCCCCGGTCGCGGACACCATATATTTT. Amino acid sequence: CATAPVADTIYF.

The chain carries TRBV2 and TRBJ2-1, with TRBD2 identical over 8 bases. Matching the DNA end better, TRBJ2-5 makes the J call doubtful. The CDR3 is 16 amino acids. Germline V gives CDR1 SNHLY, CDR2 FYNNEI. CDR3 sequence: CASSERFSGERETQYF. Written as DNA, the CDR3 is TGTGCCAGCAGTGAACGGTTTAGCGGGGAGAGAGAGACCCAGTACTTC.

This clonotype has a handful of counts. The J gene is TRBJ1-3, the V gene TRBV6-5; D is unclear. V was pared by 7 bases and J by 0 bases, with 7 bases between. The length of the CDR3 is 13 residues. CDR1 is MNHEY, CDR2 SVGAGI, per germline. CDR3 in amino acids: CASTRPSGNTIYF. As DNA, the CDR3 is TGTGCCAGCACCCGGCCCTCTGGAAACACCATATATTTT.

This clonotype is classed as medium-sized. This chain links TRBV28 with TRBJ2-1; D remains unclear. The CDR3 is made up of 12 amino acids. The V end lost 3 bases, the J end lost 8 bases, and 8 bases lay between the germline ends. Germline loops: CDR1 MDHEN, CDR2 SYDVKM. The CDR3: CASSLRPHEQFF. The CDR3 region has the DNA TGTGCCAGCAGTTTGAGGCCGCATGAGCAGTTCTTC. Full variable domain (outside the CDR3, taken from reference TRBV28 and TRBJ2-1): DVKVTQSSRYLVKRTGEKVFLECVQDMDHENMFWYRQDPGLGLRLIYFSYDVKMKEKGDIPEGYSVSREKKERFSLILESASTNQTSMYLCASSLRPHEQFFGPGTRLTVL.

In DNA, the CDR3 is TGTGCCAGCAGTTGGGAGGGTGACACTGAAGCTTTCTTT. Amino acids: CASSWEGDTEAFF. The genes are TRBV27 and TRBJ1-1; D is ambiguous. V was shortened by 4 bases and J by 3 bases, with 9 bases between the two germline ends. CDR3 length: 13 residues. CDR1 and CDR2 from the germline V gene are MNHEY and SMNVEV (reference sequence).

The chain links TRBV12-3 or TRBV12-4 to TRBJ1-1; D uncertain. There are 13 residues in the CDR3. V lost 5 bases and J 7 bases, leaving 14 bases between the germline ends. In DNA, the CDR3 is TGTGCCAGCAGTCCCGGTCTTCCCAGTGAAGCTTTCTTT. Translation: CASSPGLPSEAFF.

By sample fraction, this clonotype is medium-sized. DNA for the CDR3: TGTGCCAGCAGCTTGGTGGCGGGGGACAATGAGCAGTTCTTC. It specifies CASSLVAGDNEQFF. The chain employs TRBV5-4 and TRBJ2-1, with 7 positions matching TRBD2. Trimming cost V 0 bases and J 5 bases; bases outside gene matches: 2. The germline V gene has CDR1 SGHNT and CDR2 YYREEE (reference sequence). The CDR3 runs to 14 residues.

In this sample, this clonotype is medium-sized. V and J are TRBV11-3 and TRBJ2-5; 9 bases are a match to TRBD1. Losses at the gene ends were 5 bases for V and 4 bases for J; bases not matched to a gene: 8. The CDR3 runs to 15 residues. CDR1 is SGHNT, CDR2 YENEEA, per germline. The CDR3 region has the DNA TGTGCCAGCAGCCTCGGACAGGGGCTGGGAGAGACCCAGTACTTC. Its translation: CASSLGQGLGETQYF.

The chain recombines TRBV2 with TRBJ1-2, with a weak D call TRBD1 (6 bases). The V end was cut by 7 bases, the J end by 2 bases, with 14 bases between. Germline CDR1 reads SNHLY; CDR2 reads FYNNEI. This CDR3 spans 14 amino acids. Written as DNA, the CDR3 is TGTGCCAGCAAGGCGGACCAGGGGAACTATGGCTACACCTTC. Its translation: CASKADQGNYGYTF.

The chain carries TRBV3-1 and TRBJ2-7; no clear D. Trimming pared 2 bases from V and 2 bases from J, leaving 4 bases between. The CDR3 is 12 residues long. Germline assignment: CDR1 LGHDT and CDR2 YNNKEL (reference sequence). The CDR3 nucleotides read TGTGCCAGCAGCCAAACCCCCTACGAGCAGTACTTC. As protein: CASSQTPYEQYF.

A word on this clonotype: One junction end disagrees with the germline gene, perhaps due to a read error. DNA for the CDR3: TGCAGCGCTTTGACGTATAGCAATCAGCCCCGGCATTTT. This translates into CSALTYSNQPRHF. V gene TRBV29-1 combines with J gene TRBJ1-5, with D uncertain. CDR3 length equals 13 residues. Germline V gives CDR1 SQVTM, CDR2 ANQGSEA.

The chain combines TRBV19 with TRBJ2-2; tentative D call: TRBD1 (6 bases). V dropped 6 bases and J dropped 4 bases, with 18 bases sitting between them. CDR3 length: 16 amino acids. Germline V gene lookup returns CDR1 LNHDA and CDR2 SQIVND (reference sequence). The CDR3 DNA reads as TGTGCCAGTAGCCTCCTCAGGGGTCCGGGCACCGGGGAGCTGTTTTTT. Encoded protein: CASSLLRGPGTGELFF.

Comments on this clonotype: Germline and junction disagree at one end, which may indicate a read error. The chain is built from TRBV20-1 and TRBJ2-3, with 10 nucleotides matching TRBD2. CDR3 length equals 16 residues. The germline V gene has CDR1 DFQATT and CDR2 SNEGSKA (reference sequence). The CDR3 DNA reads TGCAGTGCTGGAGATCGAGTAGCGGGGGGTGGAGATACGCAGTATTTT. This codes for CSAGDRVAGGGDTQYF.

The V gene is TRBV5-1, the J gene TRBJ1-5; D remains ambiguous. The germline gives CDR1 SGHRS, CDR2 YFSETQ. The CDR3 contains 15 residues. V was cut by 4 bases and J by 1 base, with 12 bases left in between. The CDR3 loop is CASSQSGLSNQPQHF. DNA of the CDR3: TGCGCCAGCAGCCAATCAGGACTGAGCAATCAGCCCCAGCATTTT. Filled out from reference TRBV5-1 and TRBJ1-5, the complete variable domain reads KAGVTQTPRYLIKTRGQQVTLSCSPISGHRSVSWYQQTPGQGLQFLFEYFSETQRNKGNFPGRFSGRQFSNSRSEMNVSTLELGDSALYLCASSQSGLSNQPQHFGDGTRLSIL.

The chain couples TRBV29-1 to TRBJ2-5; 10 bases agree with TRBD1. The CDR3 consists of 13 residues. Unmatched junction bases numbered 11, after V lost 7 bases and J lost 9 bases. Germline assignment: CDR1 SQVTM and CDR2 ANQGSEA. The CDR3 region has the DNA TGCAGCGCAAGACAGGGGGCAGGGGAGTCCCAGTACTTC. Its translation: CSARQGAGESQYF. Variable domain in full (rest from reference TRBV29-1 and TRBJ2-5): SAVISQKPSRDICQRGTSLTIQCQVDSQVTMMFWYRQQPGQSLTLIATANQGSEATYESGFVIDKFPISRPNLTFSTLTVSNMSPEDSSIYLCSARQGAGESQYFGPGTRLLVL.

The CDR3 is CASSETGVAANEKLFF. CDR3 sequence (DNA): TGTGCCAGCAGTGAGACAGGGGTCGCGGCTAATGAAAAACTGTTTTTT. V gene TRBV25-1 combines with J gene TRBJ1-4, with 8 bases identical to TRBD1. The CDR3 loop spans 16 amino acids. Germline CDR1 and CDR2: MGHDK and SYGVNS. The ends lost 3 bases at V and 3 bases at J; junction bases unmatched: 6.

This clonotype was found once. The chain is built from TRBV6-6 and TRBJ2-2; no firm D call. Germline V gene data show CDR1 as MNHNY and CDR2 as SVGAGI (reference sequence). The CDR3 loop spans 14 amino acids. V lost 2 bases, J lost 0 bases, and 4 bases lay in between. The CDR3 DNA sequence: TGTGCCAGCAGTTACGACTCGAACACCGGGGAGCTGTTTTTT. Translating gives CASSYDSNTGELFF.

This clonotype is medium-sized by share. This rearrangement joins TRBV18 to TRBJ2-1, with 8 bases aligning to TRBD2. Germline V gene data show CDR1 as KGHSH and CDR2 as LQKENI. The junction had 7 bases not matched to a gene; V was cut back by 6 bases and J by 9 bases. The CDR3 sequence is 13 residues long. CDR3 sequence (DNA): TGTGCCAGCTCGCCGCGGGGGGTCACTGAGCAGTTCTTC. As protein: CASSPRGVTEQFF. Full variable domain (remainder filled in from reference TRBV18 and TRBJ2-1): NAGVMQNPRHLVRRRGQEARLRCSPMKGHSHVYWYRQLPEEGLKFMVYLQKENIIDESGMPKERFSAEFPKEGPSILRIQQVVRGDSAAYFCASSPRGVTEQFFGPGTRLTVL.

This clonotype appeared many times. This may stem from a read error, because a much larger clone lies one nucleotide away. The V call is TRBV20-1, the J call TRBJ2-7; TRBD2 matches 9 bases. Germline lookup yields CDR1 DFQATT and CDR2 SNEGSKA (reference sequence). CDR3 length equals 15 residues. The CDR3 coding sequence is TGCAGTGCTAGAGAGGCGCTAGCGGGGCATATAGAGCTGTACTTC. It specifies CSAREALAGHIELYF.

In this sample, this clonotype turned up many times. The rearrangement joins TRBV7-9 to TRBJ2-1; D not certain. Germline V lookup: CDR1 SEHNR, CDR2 FQNEAQ (reference sequence). This CDR3 has 12 residues. Trimming removed 5 bases from V and 7 bases from J, with 9 bases in between. The CDR3 region has the DNA TGTGCCAGCAGCGGGATTAGTAATGAGCAGTTCTTC. It codes for CASSGISNEQFF.

The chain links TRBV7-8 to TRBJ2-7; TRBD2 agrees at 11 bases. CDR1 SGHVS and CDR2 FQNEAQ come from the germline V gene. V lost 8 bases and J lost 2; bases outside the gene matches: 2. This CDR3 has 13 amino acids. CDR3 amino acids: CASPGLAAYEQYF. The CDR3 DNA sequence: TGTGCCAGCCCGGGACTAGCGGCCTACGAGCAGTACTTC.

This clonotype occurred many times. One base away lies a much larger clone, so this may be a sequencing read error. This rearrangement joins TRBV10-3 to TRBJ2-2, with 12 bases that match TRBD2. With V trimmed by 7 bases and J by 5 bases, 5 bases remained unmatched. CDR1 is ENHRY and CDR2 is SYGVKD in the germline V gene. The CDR3 is 15 amino acids. The DNA of the CDR3 is TGTGCCATCATACCTAGCGGGAGGGCGACCGGGGAGCTGTTTTTT. It specifies CAIIPSGRATGELFF.

The table lists this clonotype with many counts. The rearrangement uses TRBV7-9 and TRBJ1-3, with TRBD1 matching over 7 bases. This CDR3 has 15 amino acids. From germline, CDR1 is SEHNR and CDR2 FQNEAQ (reference sequence). V dropped 5 bases and J dropped 1; count of bases not matched to a gene: 5. The CDR3 sequence: CASSHRQGSGNTIYF. The CDR3, as DNA: TGTGCCAGCAGCCATCGACAGGGTTCTGGAAACACCATATATTTT.

With respect to this clonotype: Germline and junction disagree at one end, which may indicate a read error. The rearrangement links TRBV7-8 to TRBJ2-2, with 10 bases identical to TRBD1. This CDR3 contains 16 residues. CDR1 is SGHVS and CDR2 is FQNEAQ in the germline V gene. CDR3 in DNA: TGTGCCAGCAGCCTAGCTTGGGTGACAGGGGGCGACGAGCTGTTTTTT. Translated, it gives CASSLAWVTGGDELFF.

This clonotype was observed at least ten times. This sequence joins TRBV3-1 and TRBJ2-2; 10 bases align to TRBD2. Losses at the gene ends were 0 bases for V and 7 bases for J; bases not matched to a gene: 8. The length of the CDR3 is 17 residues. The germline V gene encodes CDR1 LGHDT and CDR2 YNNKEL (reference sequence). The DNA for the CDR3 is TGTGCCAGCAGCCAAGATATGGCTAGCGGGAGTAACGGGGAGCTGTTTTTT. Encoded protein: CASSQDMASGSNGELFF.

V and J are TRBV20-1 and TRBJ2-5; D is unclear. Germline CDR1 DFQATT, CDR2 SNEGSKA (reference sequence). The CDR3 length is 12 residues. Trimming stripped 0 bases from V and 3 bases from J, with 5 bases between. The CDR3 bases are TGCAGTGCTAGAGATTCGAAAGAGACCCAGTACTTC. It translates to CSARDSKETQYF.

This chain uses TRBV12-5 with TRBJ2-1, with D perhaps matching TRBD2 (6 bases). Trimming cost V 1 base and J 4 bases, with 11 bases left between them. The germline V gene has CDR1 LGHNT and CDR2 FRNRAP. The CDR3 is made up of 15 amino acids. The CDR3 DNA sequence: TGTGCTAGTGGTTTGGACGGGGGTTGGTACAATGAGCAGTTCTTC. Its protein product is CASGLDGGWYNEQFF.

This clonotype occurred a few times. The junction and the germline gene differ at one end; a read error may be behind it. The chain couples TRBV28 to TRBJ2-2, with D maybe TRBD2 (5 bases). Per germline, CDR1 MDHEN and CDR2 SYDVKM. This CDR3 region has 15 residues. The CDR3 region is CASSPVIASPGVLFF. DNA of the CDR3: TGTGCCAGCTCCCCGGTGATCGCTAGTCCCGGGGTGCTGTTTTTT.